This entry lists 25 T cell receptor beta chains sequenced from one sample in a study of T cell responses to AZD1222 COVID-19 vaccine. Produced via immunoSEQ multiplex PCR; TCRdb's table is partial and in-frame only. The sample yields 90,000 to 110,000 clones, over 75% seen once. The specimen was peripheral blood, collected 28 days after the second AZD1222 dose. Receptors were obtained from an adult who received the AZD1222 COVID-19 vaccine.

The CDR3 nucleotides read TGTGCCAGCAGCCCCCTAGGAGGAGGTGGCTACACCTTC. Its translation is CASSPLGGGGYTF. The chain carries TRBV3-1 (or the pseudogene TRBV3-2) and TRBJ1-2; no definite D call. Per germline, CDR1 LGHDT and CDR2 YNNKEL (reference sequence). Trimming stripped 4 bases from V and 7 bases from J, with 13 bases between. This CDR3 is built from 13 residues.

The V call is TRBV25-1, the J call TRBJ1-1; D is unresolved. Germline V gene sequence: CDR1 MGHDK, CDR2 SYGVNS. The V end lost 6 bases, the J end lost 5 bases, and 13 bases lay between the germline ends. The CDR3 contains 13 residues. CDR3 nucleotide sequence: TGTGCCAGCAGCGTATTCCAAGGTACTGAAGCTTTCTTT. Amino acid sequence: CASSVFQGTEAFF.

The chain combines TRBV7-2 with TRBJ2-1, with D possibly TRBD1 on 6 matching bases. V lost 5 bases to trimming and J lost 5 bases, with 10 bases between them. The CDR3 is 13 residues long. Germline CDR1 and CDR2: SGHTA and FQGNSA. DNA of the CDR3: TGTGCCAGCAGCCTTGGACAGAACAATGAGCAGTTCTTC. It codes for CASSLGQNNEQFF.

The V and J genes are TRBV27 and TRBJ2-1, with 10 bases lining up with TRBD2. There are 14 residues in the CDR3. V dropped 8 bases and J dropped 5; count of bases not matched to a gene: 6. The germline CDR1 and CDR2 sequences are MNHEY and SMNVEV (reference sequence). This CDR3 is CASGKAGGNNEQFF. CDR3 sequence (DNA): TGTGCCAGCGGTAAAGCGGGAGGGAACAATGAGCAGTTCTTC.

This rearrangement joins TRBV28 to TRBJ1-1; unclear D gene. V lost 3 bases to trimming and J lost 0 bases, with 20 bases between them. The CDR3 loop spans 18 amino acids. Germline V gene data show CDR1 as MDHEN and CDR2 as SYDVKM. The CDR3 bases are TGTGCCAGCAGTTTTTTTATGCAGAAGGGAATGATGAACACTGAAGCTTTCTTT. This translates into CASSFFMQKGMMNTEAFF.

V is TRBV6-5 and J is TRBJ2-1; the match to TRBD1 covers 8 bases. The CDR3 runs 16 residues. Germline V gene sequence: CDR1 MNHEY, CDR2 SVGAGI. V lost 2 bases and J lost 4; bases outside the gene matches: 7. The CDR3 bases are TGTGCCAGCAGTTACCAGGACAGGGAACCTTACAATGAGCAGTTCTTC. Translation: CASSYQDREPYNEQFF.

The CDR3 sequence is CASSDQETQYF. The CDR3 DNA follows: TGTGCCAGCTCAGACCAAGAGACCCAGTACTTC. V usage is TRBV18 and J usage is TRBJ2-5; D call uncertain. From germline, CDR1 is KGHSH and CDR2 LQKENI. CDR3 length: 11 amino acids. Trimming took off 5 bases at V and 0 bases at J, with 1 base between the two ends. The full variable domain, with the rest looked up from reference TRBV18 and TRBJ2-5, is NAGVMQNPRHLVRRRGQEARLRCSPMKGHSHVYWYRQLPEEGLKFMVYLQKENIIDESGMPKERFSAEFPKEGPSILRIQQVVRGDSAAYFCASSDQETQYFGPGTRLLVL.

This chain uses TRBV10-3 with TRBJ2-1, with a possible D match to TRBD2 (5 bases). The CDR3 has 14 amino acids. The V and J ends lost 4 bases and 5 bases respectively, with 12 bases between them. Germline V gene sequence: CDR1 ENHRY, CDR2 SYGVKD. The CDR3 is CAISAEAVDNEQFF. CDR3 sequence (DNA): TGTGCCATCAGTGCGGAAGCGGTAGACAATGAGCAGTTCTTC.

V gene TRBV29-1 combines with J gene TRBJ2-1; D possibly corresponds to TRBD2 (6 bases). Germline CDR1 SQVTM, CDR2 ANQGSEA. The CDR3 extends over 14 amino acids. Here the CDR3 DNA reads TGCAGTTGGAGGGCTGTGAGCCCGAAATGGGAGCAGTTCTTC. Protein sequence: CSWRAVSPKWEQFF.

The chain carries TRBV29-1 and TRBJ2-5; a possible D gene is TRBD2 (6 bases). There are 14 residues in the CDR3. Trimming took off 6 bases at V and 5 bases at J, with 19 bases between the two ends. CDR1 is SQVTM, CDR2 ANQGSEA, per germline. The CDR3 spells CSVKAWDFWETQYF. The CDR3 coding sequence is TGCAGCGTGAAGGCTTGGGACTTCTGGGAGACCCAGTACTTC.

The V gene is TRBV2, the J gene TRBJ1-1; D gene unclear. Germline V CDR1 and CDR2: SNHLY, FYNNEI. V lost 5 bases, J lost 8 bases, and 15 bases lay in between. The CDR3 extends over 13 amino acids. CDR3: CASSIIGIAEAFF. CDR3 nucleotides: TGTGCCAGCAGTATCATCGGCATAGCGGAAGCTTTCTTT.

The rearrangement links TRBV7-2 to TRBJ1-6; 7 bases are shared with TRBD1. The CDR3 contains 15 residues. Unmatched junction bases numbered 7, after V lost 5 bases and J lost 6 bases. Germline-derived CDR1 and CDR2 are SGHTA and FQGNSA. The CDR3 DNA reads as TGTGCCAGCAGCCCCAGGACAGGATCTAATTCACCCCTCCACTTT. Amino acid sequence: CASSPRTGSNSPLHF.

The chain couples TRBV5-6 to TRBJ1-1; D might be TRBD1 (5 bases). The V gene's germline CDR1 is SGHDT and CDR2 YYEEEE. The CDR3 has 17 residues. The V end lost 2 bases, the J end lost 0 bases, and 17 bases lay between the germline ends. DNA of the CDR3: TGTGCCAGCAGCTTCGCGGACATTTACCTTATGAACACTGAAGCTTTCTTT. It encodes CASSFADIYLMNTEAFF.

The rearrangement uses TRBV19 and TRBJ1-2; 7 nucleotides agree with TRBD1. CDR1 and CDR2 (germline): LNHDA, SQIVND (reference sequence). There are 12 residues in the CDR3. V was pared by 7 bases and J by 8 bases, with 7 bases of the junction left unmatched. The CDR3 region is CASTEGALGYTF. The CDR3 DNA sequence: TGTGCCAGTACTGAGGGGGCTCTCGGCTACACCTTC.

This chain connects TRBV7-2 to TRBJ2-1; TRBD1 or TRBD2 may be the D gene (6 bases each). The CDR3 is made up of 17 amino acids. Trimming took 0 bases from V and 4 from J, leaving 16 bases between them. In germline, CDR1 is SGHTA, CDR2 FQGNSA. The CDR3, as DNA: TGTGCCAGCAGCTTAGCGTCAGAGGGGGGCCTTTACAATGAGCAGTTCTTC. This sequence encodes CASSLASEGGLYNEQFF. The full variable domain, its missing parts supplied by reference TRBV7-2 and TRBJ2-1, is GAGVSQSPSNKVTEKGKDVELRCDPISGHTALYWYRQSLGQGLEFLIYFQGNSAPDKSGLPSDRFSAERTGGSVSTLTIQRTQQEDSAVYLCASSLASEGGLYNEQFFGPGTRLTVL.

This chain links TRBV9 with TRBJ2-2, with D perhaps matching TRBD2 (5 bases). Germline CDR1 reads SGDLS; CDR2 reads YYNGEE. V dropped 3 bases and J dropped 0 bases, with 6 bases sitting between them. CDR3 length equals 14 residues. This chain's CDR3 is CASSAGTNTGELFF. In DNA, the CDR3 is TGTGCCAGCAGCGCCGGGACGAACACCGGGGAGCTGTTTTTT.

The CDR3 DNA follows: TGTGCCAGCAGTTTAGGTAGCGGACCCTTCTACAATGAGCAGTTCTTC. Encoded protein: CASSLGSGPFYNEQFF. J is TRBJ2-1 and V is TRBV27; a possible D gene is TRBD2 (6 bases). CDR3 size: 16 residues. Germline values: CDR1 MNHEY, CDR2 SMNVEV (reference sequence). Trimming took 2 bases from V and 3 from J, leaving 14 bases between them.

This sequence joins TRBV5-1 and TRBJ2-3, with TRBD2 identical over 9 bases. The germline V gene has CDR1 SGHRS and CDR2 YFSETQ. The CDR3 runs 15 residues. V shed 4 bases, J shed 6 bases, and the junction held 9 bases outside the gene matches. CDR3 sequence reads: CASSPVVAGGDTQYF. The CDR3 DNA follows: TGCGCCAGCAGCCCCGTCGTGGCGGGAGGGGATACGCAGTATTTT.

The chain has TRBV7-2 and TRBJ1-5; a possible D gene is TRBD1 (5 bases). V was shortened by 3 bases and J by 2 bases, with 8 bases between the two germline ends. The germline V gene has CDR1 SGHTA and CDR2 FQGNSA. The CDR3 is made up of 14 amino acids. CDR3 region: CASSLGLRNQPQHF. The DNA of the CDR3 is TGTGCCAGCAGCTTGGGACTTCGCAATCAGCCCCAGCATTTT. Based on the CDR3 plus reference TRBV7-2 and TRBJ1-5, the full variable domain is GAGVSQSPSNKVTEKGKDVELRCDPISGHTALYWYRQSLGQGLEFLIYFQGNSAPDKSGLPSDRFSAERTGGSVSTLTIQRTQQEDSAVYLCASSLGLRNQPQHFGDGTRLSIL.

This clone has only a few counts. The DNA for the CDR3 is TGTGCCAGCAGTTATAATACCTACGAGCAGTACTTC. The encoded protein is CASSYNTYEQYF. The chain carries TRBV12-3 or TRBV12-4 and TRBJ2-7; D not resolved. Trimming left V 4 bases short and J 2 bases short, with 6 bases between. The CDR3 is 12 amino acids.

V usage is TRBV5-1 and J usage is TRBJ2-5; D is perhaps TRBD1 or TRBD2 (5 bases each). Germline CDR1 and CDR2: SGHRS and YFSETQ. Trimming left V 0 bases short and J 0 bases short, with 12 bases between. The CDR3 consists of 16 residues. CDR3 loop: CASSLVNPGHQETQYF. CDR3 DNA sequence: TGCGCCAGCAGCTTGGTTAATCCGGGACACCAAGAGACCCAGTACTTC.

The chain links TRBV27 to TRBJ1-1; D gene unclear. CDR3 length equals 12 residues. V dropped 8 bases and J dropped 4 bases, with 11 bases sitting between them. Germline-derived CDR1 and CDR2 are MNHEY and SMNVEV (reference sequence). For the CDR3, the DNA is TGTGCCAGCCACGGAGGCGGCACTGAAGCTTTCTTT. It encodes CASHGGGTEAFF.

The chain is built from TRBV30 and TRBJ1-4, with D unclear. Germline values: CDR1 GTSNPN, CDR2 SVGIG (reference sequence). Trimming took off 5 bases at V and 7 bases at J, with 14 bases between the two ends. CDR3 size: 13 residues. The CDR3 region has the DNA TGTGCCTGGGCAGTAAAGGGTTCTGAAAAACTGTTTTTT. Protein product: CAWAVKGSEKLFF.

The chain is built from TRBV10-1 and TRBJ1-5, with 7 bases lining up with TRBD1. This CDR3 is built from 16 residues. Trimming took 6 bases from V and 4 from J; bases not matched to a gene: 12. The germline CDR1 and CDR2 sequences are WNHNN and SYGVQD (reference sequence). The CDR3 nucleotides are TGCGCCAGCAGGCGACAGGGATGGGGGTATAATCAGCCCCAGCATTTT. It codes for CASRRQGWGYNQPQHF.

The chain has TRBV28 and TRBJ2-2, with D unresolved. V lost 6 bases, J lost 11 bases, and 7 bases lay in between. Germline-derived CDR1 and CDR2 are MDHEN and SYDVKM. The CDR3 is 10 amino acids. The CDR3 DNA reads TGTGCCAGCAGCTCGACTGAGCTGTTTTTT. Protein sequence: CASSSTELFF.